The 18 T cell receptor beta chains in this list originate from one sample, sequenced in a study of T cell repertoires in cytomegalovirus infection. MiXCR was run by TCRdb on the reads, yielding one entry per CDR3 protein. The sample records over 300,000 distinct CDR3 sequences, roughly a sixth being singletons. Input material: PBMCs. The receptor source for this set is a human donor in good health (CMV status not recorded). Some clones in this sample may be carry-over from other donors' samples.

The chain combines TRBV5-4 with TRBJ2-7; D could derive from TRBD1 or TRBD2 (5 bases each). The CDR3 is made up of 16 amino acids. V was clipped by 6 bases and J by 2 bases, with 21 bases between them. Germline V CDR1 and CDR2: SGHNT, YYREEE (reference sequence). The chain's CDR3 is CASTPGGRGPPYEQYF. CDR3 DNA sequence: TGTGCCAGCACCCCAGGTGGTAGGGGACCTCCCTACGAGCAGTACTTC.

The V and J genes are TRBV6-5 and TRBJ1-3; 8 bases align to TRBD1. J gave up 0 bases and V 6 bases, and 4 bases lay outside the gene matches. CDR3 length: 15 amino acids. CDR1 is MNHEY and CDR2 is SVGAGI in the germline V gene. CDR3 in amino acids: CASRVGQGSGNTIYF. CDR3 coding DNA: TGTGCCAGCAGGGTCGGACAGGGCTCTGGAAACACCATATATTTT.

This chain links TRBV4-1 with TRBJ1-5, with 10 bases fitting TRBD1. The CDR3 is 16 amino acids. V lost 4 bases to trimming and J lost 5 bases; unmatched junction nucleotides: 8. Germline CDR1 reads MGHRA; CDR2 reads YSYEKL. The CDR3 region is CASSPRWTGGDQPQHF. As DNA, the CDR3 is TGCGCCAGCAGCCCCCGATGGACAGGGGGAGATCAGCCCCAGCATTTT.

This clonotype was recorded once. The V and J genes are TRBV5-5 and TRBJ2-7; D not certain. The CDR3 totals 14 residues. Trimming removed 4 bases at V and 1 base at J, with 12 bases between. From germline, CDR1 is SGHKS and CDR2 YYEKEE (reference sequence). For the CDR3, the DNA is TGTGCCAGCAGCGCCCGGACGGCTTCCTACGAGCAGTACTTC. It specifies CASSARTASYEQYF.

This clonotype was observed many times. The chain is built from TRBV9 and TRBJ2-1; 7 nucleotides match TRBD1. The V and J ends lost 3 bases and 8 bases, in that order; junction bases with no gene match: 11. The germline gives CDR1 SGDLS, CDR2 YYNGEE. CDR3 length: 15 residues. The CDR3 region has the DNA TGTGCCAGCAGCGCCTCCGGGACAGAGTGGTATGAGCAGTTCTTC. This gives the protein CASSASGTEWYEQFF.

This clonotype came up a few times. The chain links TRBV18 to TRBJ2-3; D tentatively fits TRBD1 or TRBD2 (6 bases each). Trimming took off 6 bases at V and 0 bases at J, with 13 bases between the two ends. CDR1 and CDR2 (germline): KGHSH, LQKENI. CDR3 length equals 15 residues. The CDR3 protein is CASSPTGTSTDTQYF. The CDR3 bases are TGTGCCAGCTCTCCCACAGGGACTAGCACAGATACGCAGTATTTT.

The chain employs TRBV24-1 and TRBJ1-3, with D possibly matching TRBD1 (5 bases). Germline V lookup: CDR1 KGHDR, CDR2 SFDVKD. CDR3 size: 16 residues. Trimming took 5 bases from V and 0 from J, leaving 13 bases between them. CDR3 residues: CATSASTGVSGNTIYF. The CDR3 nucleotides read TGTGCCACCAGTGCTTCCACGGGGGTCTCTGGAAACACCATATATTTT.

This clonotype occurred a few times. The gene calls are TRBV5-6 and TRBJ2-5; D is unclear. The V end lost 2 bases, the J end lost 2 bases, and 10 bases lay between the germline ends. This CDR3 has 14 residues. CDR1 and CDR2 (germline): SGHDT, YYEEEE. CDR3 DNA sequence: TGTGCCAGCAGCTTCCCTCCCGTACAAGAGACCCAGTACTTC. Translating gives CASSFPPVQETQYF. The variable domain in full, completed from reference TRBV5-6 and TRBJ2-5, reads DAGVTQSPTHLIKTRGQQVTLRCSPKSGHDTVSWYQQALGQGPQFIFQYYEEEERQRGNFPDRFSGHQFPNYSSELNVNALLLGDSALYLCASSFPPVQETQYFGPGTRLLVL.

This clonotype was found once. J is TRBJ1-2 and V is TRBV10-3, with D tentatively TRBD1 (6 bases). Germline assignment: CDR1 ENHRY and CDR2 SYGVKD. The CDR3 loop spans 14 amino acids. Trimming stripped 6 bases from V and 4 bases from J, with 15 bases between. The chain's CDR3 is CAISLTGNSYGYTF. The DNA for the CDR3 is TGTGCCATCAGCCTCACAGGGAACTCCTATGGCTACACCTTC.

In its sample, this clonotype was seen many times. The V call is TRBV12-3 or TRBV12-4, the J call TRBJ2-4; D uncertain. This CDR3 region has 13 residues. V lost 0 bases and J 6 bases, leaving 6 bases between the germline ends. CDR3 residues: CASSLAPPNIQYF. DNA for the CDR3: TGTGCCAGCAGTTTAGCTCCGCCAAACATTCAGTACTTC.

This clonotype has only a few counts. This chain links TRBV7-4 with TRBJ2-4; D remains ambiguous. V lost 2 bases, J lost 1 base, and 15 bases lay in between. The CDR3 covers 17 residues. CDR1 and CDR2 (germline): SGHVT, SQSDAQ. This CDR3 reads CASSLSVVKLAKNIQYF. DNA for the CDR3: TGTGCCAGCAGCTTATCGGTGGTAAAGCTGGCCAAAAACATTCAGTACTTC.

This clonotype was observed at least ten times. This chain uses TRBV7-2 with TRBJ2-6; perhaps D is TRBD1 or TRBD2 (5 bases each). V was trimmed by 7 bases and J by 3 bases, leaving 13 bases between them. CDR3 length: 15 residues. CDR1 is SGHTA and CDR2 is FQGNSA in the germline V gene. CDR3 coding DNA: TGTGCCAGCAACCTAGGGGACGGTGGGGCCAACGTCCTGACTTTC. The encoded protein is CASNLGDGGANVLTF.

In DNA, the CDR3 is TGTGCCATCAGTGAGGATAGACAGAATCAGCCCCAGCATTTT. The encoded protein is CAISEDRQNQPQHF. The V gene is TRBV10-3, the J gene TRBJ1-5, with TRBD1 as a possible D gene (5 bases). Germline V lookup: CDR1 ENHRY, CDR2 SYGVKD. The V and J ends lost 2 bases and 4 bases respectively, with 9 bases between them. The CDR3 extends over 14 amino acids.

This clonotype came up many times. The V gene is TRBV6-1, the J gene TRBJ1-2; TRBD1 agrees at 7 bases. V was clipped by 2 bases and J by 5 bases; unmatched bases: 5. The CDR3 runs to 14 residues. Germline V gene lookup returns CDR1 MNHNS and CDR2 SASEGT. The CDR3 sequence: CASSERAGGYGYTF. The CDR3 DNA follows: TGTGCCAGCAGTGAAAGGGCAGGGGGTTATGGCTACACCTTC.

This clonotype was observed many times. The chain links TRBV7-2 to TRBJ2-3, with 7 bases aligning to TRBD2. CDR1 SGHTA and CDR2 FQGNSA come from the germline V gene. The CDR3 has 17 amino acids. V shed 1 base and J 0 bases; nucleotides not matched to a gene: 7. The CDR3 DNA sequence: TGTGCCAGCAGCTTAGGACTGCGGGGGACTAGCACAGATACGCAGTATTTT. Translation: CASSLGLRGTSTDTQYF.

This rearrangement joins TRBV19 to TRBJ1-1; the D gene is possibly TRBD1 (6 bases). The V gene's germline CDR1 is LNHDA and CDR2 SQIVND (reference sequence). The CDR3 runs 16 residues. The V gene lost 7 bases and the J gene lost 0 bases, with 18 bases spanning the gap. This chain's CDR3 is CASNRVGAGLNTEAFF. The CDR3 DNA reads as TGTGCCAGTAACAGGGTAGGAGCGGGATTGAACACTGAAGCTTTCTTT.

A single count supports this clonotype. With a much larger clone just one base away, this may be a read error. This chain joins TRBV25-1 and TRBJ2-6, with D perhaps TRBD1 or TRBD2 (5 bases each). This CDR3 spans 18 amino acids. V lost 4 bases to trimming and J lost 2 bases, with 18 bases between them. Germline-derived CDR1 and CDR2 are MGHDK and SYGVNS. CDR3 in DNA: TGTGCCAGCAGTGGACCCAGGGAGAGGAACCCTGGGGCCAACGTCCTGACTTTC. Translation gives CASSGPRERNPGANVLTF. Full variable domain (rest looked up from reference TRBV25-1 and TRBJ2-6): EADIYQTPRYLVIGTGKKITLECSQTMGHDKMYWYQQDPGMELHLIHYSYGVNSTEKGDLSSESTVSRIRTEHFPLTLESARPSHTSQYLCASSGPRERNPGANVLTFGAGSRLTVL.

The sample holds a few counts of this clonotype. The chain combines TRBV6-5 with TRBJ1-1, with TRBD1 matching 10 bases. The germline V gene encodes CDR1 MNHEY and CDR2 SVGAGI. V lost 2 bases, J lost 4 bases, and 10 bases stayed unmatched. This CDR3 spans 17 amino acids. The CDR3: CASSYGPGQGRSTEAFF. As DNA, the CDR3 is TGTGCCAGCAGTTACGGCCCGGGACAGGGGAGAAGCACTGAAGCTTTCTTT.